Given below is one T cell receptor (beta chain) in context. The data were taken from a study of T cell responses to AZD1222 COVID-19 vaccine. Germline-derived CDR1 and CDR2 are MNHEY and SVGAGI. The CDR3 loop spans 14 amino acids. The ends were cut back, 2 bases at V and 0 bases at J, with 5 bases in the middle. Some clones are missing from TCRdb's copy, which holds only in-frame ones; the method was immunoSEQ multiplex PCR. The sample consists of tens of thousands of clones, around four fifths of them appearing once. The sample was peripheral blood, taken 28 days after the second AZD1222 dose. The chain employs TRBV6-5 and TRBJ1-3, with unresolved D. The sequence was collected from an adult who received the AZD1222 COVID-19 vaccine. DNA of the CDR3: TGTGCCAGCAGTTACCGCGGCTCTGGAAACACCATATATTTT. Its translation: CASSYRGSGNTIYF.